Below are 8 T cell receptor beta chains sequenced from a single sample in a study of siplizumab effects on memory and regulatory T cells. The table came from immunoSEQ multiplex PCR; TCRdb's copy has only in-frame clones and leaves some out. The sample lists about 68,000 clones; roughly 93% were seen once. Source material: CD8+ T cells sorted from blood. The receptors come from a human donor in good health.

V usage is TRBV5-1 and J usage is TRBJ2-1, with 15 bases aligning to TRBD2. Germline V gives CDR1 SGHRS, CDR2 YFSETQ. V lost 4 bases to trimming and J lost 8 bases; unmatched junction nucleotides: 4. This CDR3 is 15 amino acids long. CDR3 residues: CASSPWTSGGDEQFF. Here the CDR3 DNA reads TGCGCCAGCAGCCCCTGGACTAGCGGGGGGGATGAGCAGTTCTTC.

This chain uses TRBV5-4 with TRBJ2-7; 7 bases are a match to TRBD1. Germline loops: CDR1 SGHNT, CDR2 YYREEE (reference sequence). This CDR3 is built from 14 residues. V dropped 4 bases and J dropped 0; count of bases not matched to a gene: 4. Written as DNA, the CDR3 is TGTGCCAGCAGCCAGGACAGGAGCTCCTACGAGCAGTACTTC. Amino acid sequence: CASSQDRSSYEQYF.

The chain couples TRBV25-1 to TRBJ2-2; D unclear. In germline, CDR1 is MGHDK, CDR2 SYGVNS. CDR3 length: 16 residues. V was cut by 1 base and J by 0 bases, with 9 bases left in between. The CDR3 region has the DNA TGTGCCAGCAGTGAATTTTTTACCCCGAACACCGGGGAGCTGTTTTTT. This gives the protein CASSEFFTPNTGELFF.

The gene calls are TRBV11-2 and TRBJ2-7; D unresolved. CDR1 is SGHAT, CDR2 FQNNGV, per germline. This CDR3 is 14 amino acids long. With 3 bases removed from V and 3 bases from J, the gap between germline ends came to 12 bases. For the CDR3, the DNA is TGTGCCAGCAGCTTGGGGTATAGCCTCTACGAGCAGTACTTC. Translation gives CASSLGYSLYEQYF.

This clone has a handful of counts. The V call is TRBV20-1, the J call TRBJ1-5; D unresolved. Germline V CDR1 and CDR2: DFQATT, SNEGSKA (reference sequence). This CDR3 contains 11 residues. Deletions cut 3 bases from V and 12 bases from J, with 12 bases between. The CDR3 coding sequence is TGCAGTGCTAGGGACGAGGGCCTCCAGCATTTT. Amino acids: CSARDEGLQHF.

CDR3 amino acids: CASKGGGSTTDTQYF. DNA for the CDR3: TGTGCCAGCAAGGGCGGGGGGTCTACCACAGATACGCAGTATTTT. This chain links TRBV9 with TRBJ2-3, with 8 bases matching TRBD2. Per the germline V gene, CDR1 is SGDLS and CDR2 is YYNGEE. J gave up 2 bases and V 6 bases, and 8 bases lay outside the gene matches. The CDR3 covers 15 residues.

This sequence joins TRBV5-6 and TRBJ2-1; D not certain. Germline V CDR1 and CDR2: SGHDT, YYEEEE. CDR3 length: 13 residues. V shed 4 bases and J shed 3 bases, with 8 bases lying between them. The CDR3 region is CASSLLVYNEQFF. In nucleotides, the CDR3 is TGTGCCAGCAGCCTTTTAGTCTACAATGAGCAGTTCTTC.

This rearrangement joins TRBV2 to TRBJ2-1; TRBD2 matches at 12 bases. The CDR3 totals 15 residues. Trimming took 6 bases from V and 5 from J; bases not matched to a gene: 5. Germline-derived CDR1 and CDR2 are SNHLY and FYNNEI. The CDR3 DNA follows: TGTGCCAGCAGCCAGTGGACTAGCGGGAACAATGAGCAGTTCTTC. The encoded protein is CASSQWTSGNNEQFF. Filled out from reference TRBV2 and TRBJ2-1, the complete variable domain reads EPEVTQTPSHQVTQMGQEVILRCVPISNHLYFYWYRQILGQKVEFLVSFYNNEISEKSEIFDDQFSVERPDGSNFTLKIRSTKLEDSAMYFCASSQWTSGNNEQFFGPGTRLTVL.